The 5 T cell receptor beta chains reported below all come from one sample, sequenced in a study of spatial heterogeneity in lung cancer. A single record per CDR3 protein comes from TCRdb applying MiXCR to the 5' RACE reads. This sample has 28,000 or so distinct CDR3 sequences, with about 8.1% found just once. Described time point: sample taken at primary tumor resection. Extraction of whole RNA from tumor, nontumor lung or frozen PBMC preceded unsorted sequencing. Material: PBMCs, obtained at surgery. The receptors were sampled from a female donor with early-stage non-small cell lung cancer.

This clonotype occurred many times. V is TRBV18 and J is TRBJ1-5; D gene ambiguous. The CDR3 length is 15 residues. The V end was cut by 3 bases, the J end by 1 base, with 10 bases between. Germline CDR1 and CDR2: KGHSH and LQKENI. The CDR3 DNA reads as TGTGCCAGCTCACCTTCTACTCTCAGCAATCAGCCCCAGCATTTT. Translation gives CASSPSTLSNQPQHF.

This clonotype was observed many times. This rearrangement joins TRBV5-1 to TRBJ2-3; D remains ambiguous. The CDR3 consists of 12 residues. With 1 base removed from V and 2 bases from J, the gap between germline ends came to 2 bases. Germline loops: CDR1 SGHRS, CDR2 YFSETQ. DNA of the CDR3: TGCGCCAGCAGCTTGCTCACAGATACGCAGTATTTT. This gives the protein CASSLLTDTQYF.

The rearrangement uses TRBV7-2 and TRBJ2-7; D is perhaps TRBD2 (6 bases). Germline V gene data show CDR1 as SGHTA and CDR2 as FQGNSA. The CDR3 contains 15 residues. Trimming stripped 2 bases from V and 0 bases from J, with 11 bases between. DNA for the CDR3: TGTGCCAGCAGCTTATCAACTAGCCGCTCCTACGAGCAGTACTTC. It codes for CASSLSTSRSYEQYF.

This clonotype was counted between two and nine times. V gene TRBV20-1 combines with J gene TRBJ1-6; D is possibly TRBD1 (5 bases). From germline, CDR1 is DFQATT and CDR2 SNEGSKA (reference sequence). The V gene lost 3 bases and the J gene lost 7 bases, with 13 bases spanning the gap. The CDR3 loop spans 14 amino acids. CDR3 nucleotides: TGCAGTGCTAGTAGGCAGGGCCCAAATTCACCCCTCCACTTT. Protein: CSASRQGPNSPLHF.

This clonotype appeared a few times. The chain has TRBV7-2 and TRBJ1-1; D is uncertain. Germline V gene data show CDR1 as SGHTA and CDR2 as FQGNSA. V was pared by 5 bases and J by 1 base, with 8 bases between. The CDR3 has 13 residues. CDR3 residues: CASSTRTNTEAFF. CDR3 sequence (DNA): TGTGCCAGCAGCACCAGGACGAACACTGAAGCTTTCTTT.